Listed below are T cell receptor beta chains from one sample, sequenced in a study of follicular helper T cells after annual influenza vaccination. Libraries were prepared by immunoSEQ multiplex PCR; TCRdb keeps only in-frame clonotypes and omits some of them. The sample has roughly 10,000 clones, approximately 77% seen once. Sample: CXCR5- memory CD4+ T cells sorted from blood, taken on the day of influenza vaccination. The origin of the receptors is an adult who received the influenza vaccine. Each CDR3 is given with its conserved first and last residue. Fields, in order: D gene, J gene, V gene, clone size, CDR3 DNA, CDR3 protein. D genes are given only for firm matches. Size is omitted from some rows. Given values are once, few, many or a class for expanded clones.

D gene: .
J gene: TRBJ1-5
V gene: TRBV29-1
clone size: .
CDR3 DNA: TGCAGCGTAAAGGGGGGGAATAGCAATCAGCCCCAGCATTTT
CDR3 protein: CSVKGGNSNQPQHF

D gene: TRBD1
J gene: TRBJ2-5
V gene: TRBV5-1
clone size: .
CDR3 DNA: TGCGCCAGCAGCTTAACAGGGGTACAAGAGACCCAGTACTTC
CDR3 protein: CASSLTGVQETQYF

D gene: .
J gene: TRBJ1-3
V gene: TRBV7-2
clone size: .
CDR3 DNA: TGTGCCAGCAGCCTCGGACAATTCTCTGGAAACACCATATATTTT
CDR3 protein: CASSLGQFSGNTIYF

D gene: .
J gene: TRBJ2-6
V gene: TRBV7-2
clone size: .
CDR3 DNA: TGTGCCAGCAGCTTACAGGGTGCAGGGGCCAACGTCCTGACTTTC
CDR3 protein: CASSLQGAGANVLTF

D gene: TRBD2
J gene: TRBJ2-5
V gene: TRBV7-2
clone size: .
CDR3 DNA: TGTGCCAGCAGCTTAGGCAGGATTCTAGCGGGAGGGCTACTCGAGACCCAGTACTTC
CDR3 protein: CASSLGRILAGGLLETQYF

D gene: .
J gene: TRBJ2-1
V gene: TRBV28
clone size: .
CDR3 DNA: TGTGCCAGCAGCCGTCAAACAGGGCTCCCCTCTGACAATGAGCAGTTCTTC
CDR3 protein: CASSRQTGLPSDNEQFF

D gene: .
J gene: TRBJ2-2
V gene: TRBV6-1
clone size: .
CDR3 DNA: TGTGCCAGCAGTGATTACACCGGGGAGCTGTTTTTT
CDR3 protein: CASSDYTGELFF

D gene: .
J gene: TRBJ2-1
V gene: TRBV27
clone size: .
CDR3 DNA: TGTGCCAGCAGTAAGGTGACCCGGTTCTTC
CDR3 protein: CASSKVTRFF

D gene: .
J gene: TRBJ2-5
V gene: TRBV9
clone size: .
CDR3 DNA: TGTGCCAGCAGCCCAGGGGGGTCAACGGTGGAGACCCAGTACTTC
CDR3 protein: CASSPGGSTVETQYF

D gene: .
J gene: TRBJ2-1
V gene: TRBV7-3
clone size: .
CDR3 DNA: TGTGCCAGCAGCTTGAGCTCCTACAATGAGCAGTTCTTC
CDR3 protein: CASSLSSYNEQFF

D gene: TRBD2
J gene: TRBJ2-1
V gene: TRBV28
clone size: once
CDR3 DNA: TGTGCCAGCAGCCCTTCTAGCGGGAGAATGTACAATGAGCAGTTCTTC
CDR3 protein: CASSPSSGRMYNEQFF

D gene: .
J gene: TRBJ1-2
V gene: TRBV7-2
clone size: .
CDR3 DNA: TGTGCCAGCAGCTTAGACGGGGCCGCGCGTGGCTACACCTTC
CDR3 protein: CASSLDGAARGYTF

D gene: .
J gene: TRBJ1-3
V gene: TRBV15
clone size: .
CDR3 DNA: TGTGCCACCAGCAGTGACGGCCACTCTGGAAACACCATATATTTT
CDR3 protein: CATSSDGHSGNTIYF

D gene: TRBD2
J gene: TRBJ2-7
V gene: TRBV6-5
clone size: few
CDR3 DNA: TGTGCCAGCAGTCAAAACCGACTAGCGACGTACGAGCAGTACTTC
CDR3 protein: CASSQNRLATYEQYF

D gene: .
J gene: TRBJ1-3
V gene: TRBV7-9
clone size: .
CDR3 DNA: TGTGCCAGCAGCTTTGGTTTGGTTTCTGGAAACACCATATATTTT
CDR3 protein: CASSFGLVSGNTIYF

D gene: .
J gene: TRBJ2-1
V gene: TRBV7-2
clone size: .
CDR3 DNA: TGTGCCAGCAGCTTATGGCACCTAGTCGAGAATGAGCAGTTCTTC
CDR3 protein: CASSLWHLVENEQFF

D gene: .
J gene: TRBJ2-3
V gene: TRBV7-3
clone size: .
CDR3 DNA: TGTGCCAGCAGCCGAGAGGTGGCCGATACGCAGTATTTT
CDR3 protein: CASSREVADTQYF

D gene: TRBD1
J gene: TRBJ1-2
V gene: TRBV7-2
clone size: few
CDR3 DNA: TGTGCCAGCAGACCGACAGGGGGAGGCTACACCTTC
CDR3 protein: CASRPTGGGYTF

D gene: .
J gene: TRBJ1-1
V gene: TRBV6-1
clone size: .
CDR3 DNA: TGTGCCAGCATGGGATGGGAGAACACTGAAGCTTTCTTT
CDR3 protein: CASMGWENTEAFF

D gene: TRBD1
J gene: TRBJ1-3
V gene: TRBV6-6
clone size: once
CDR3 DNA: TGTGCCAGCAGTTCGACAGGGCTCTCTGGAAACACCATATATTTT
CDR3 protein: CASSSTGLSGNTIYF

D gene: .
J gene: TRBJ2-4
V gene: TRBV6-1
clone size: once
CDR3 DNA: TGTGCCAGCTTCGGGGGTGGGCAAAACATTCAGTACTTC
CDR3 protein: CASFGGGQNIQYF

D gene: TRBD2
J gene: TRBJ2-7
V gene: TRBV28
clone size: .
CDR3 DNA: TGTGCCAGCAGTTCCGTGAGCGGGGGGCCCCACGAGCAGTACTTC
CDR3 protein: CASSSVSGGPHEQYF

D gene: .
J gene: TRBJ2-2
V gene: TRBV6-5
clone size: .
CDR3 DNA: TGTGCCAGCGTCCGGGGGCTCGGCGGGGAGCTGTTTTTT
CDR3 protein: CASVRGLGGELFF

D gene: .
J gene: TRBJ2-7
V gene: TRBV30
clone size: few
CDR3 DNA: TGTGCCTGGGGAGGGAGGACACCGCTCTCCTACGAGCAGTACTTC
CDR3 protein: CAWGGRTPLSYEQYF

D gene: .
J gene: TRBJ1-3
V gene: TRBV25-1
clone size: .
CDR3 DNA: TGTGCCAGCAGTTTGCCGGGCCTCTCTGGAAACACCATATATTTT
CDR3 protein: CASSLPGLSGNTIYF

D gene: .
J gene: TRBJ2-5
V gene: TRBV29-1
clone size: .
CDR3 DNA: TGCAGCGTTGAACTGCAAACCGAGACCCAGTACTTC
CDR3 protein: CSVELQTETQYF

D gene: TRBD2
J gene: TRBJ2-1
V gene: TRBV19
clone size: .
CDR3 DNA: TGTGCCAGTAGTATAATTCGGACTAGCGGGAGCTATGAGCAGTTCTTC
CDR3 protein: CASSIIRTSGSYEQFF

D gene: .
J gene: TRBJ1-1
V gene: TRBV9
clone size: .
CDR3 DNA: TGTGCCAGCAGCCCAACTTTTGACACTGAAGCTTTCTTT
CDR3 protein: CASSPTFDTEAFF

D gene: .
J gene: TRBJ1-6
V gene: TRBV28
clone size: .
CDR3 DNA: TGTGCCAGCAGTCTAGGGGGACTGGGTTCACCCCTCCACTTT
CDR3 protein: CASSLGGLGSPLHF

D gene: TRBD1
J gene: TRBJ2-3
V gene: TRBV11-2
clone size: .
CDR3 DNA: TGTGCCAGCAGCCGATGGGGGCGACAGGGTGTTTTCGAAGATACGCAGTATTTT
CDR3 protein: CASSRWGRQGVFEDTQYF

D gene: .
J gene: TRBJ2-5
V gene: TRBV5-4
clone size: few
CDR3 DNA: TGTGCCGGAAGGACAGACGAACAGACCCAGTACTTC
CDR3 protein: CAGRTDEQTQYF

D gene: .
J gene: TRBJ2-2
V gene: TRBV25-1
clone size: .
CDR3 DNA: TGTGCCAGCAGCCACAACTGGGGGGCCACCGGGGAGCTGTTTTTT
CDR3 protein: CASSHNWGATGELFF

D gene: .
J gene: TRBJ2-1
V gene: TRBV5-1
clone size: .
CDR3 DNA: TGCGCCAGCAGCCCCCCTCCGGGCCCCGAGTTCTTC
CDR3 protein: CASSPPPGPEFF

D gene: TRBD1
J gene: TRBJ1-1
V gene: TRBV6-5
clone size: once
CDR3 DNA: TGTGCCAGCAGTCAGAGGGACAGGGGTGAAGCTTTCTTT
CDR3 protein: CASSQRDRGEAFF

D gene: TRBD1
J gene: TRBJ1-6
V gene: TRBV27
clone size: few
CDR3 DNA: TGTGCCAGCAGTTTATGGGACAGGGGACCTTCCCATTCACCCCTCCACTTT
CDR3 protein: CASSLWDRGPSHSPLHF

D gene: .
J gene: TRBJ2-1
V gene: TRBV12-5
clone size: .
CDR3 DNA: TGTGCTAGTGGTTTGGTAGTTGGGGGCCGGCACTACAATGAGCAGTTCTTC
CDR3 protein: CASGLVVGGRHYNEQFF